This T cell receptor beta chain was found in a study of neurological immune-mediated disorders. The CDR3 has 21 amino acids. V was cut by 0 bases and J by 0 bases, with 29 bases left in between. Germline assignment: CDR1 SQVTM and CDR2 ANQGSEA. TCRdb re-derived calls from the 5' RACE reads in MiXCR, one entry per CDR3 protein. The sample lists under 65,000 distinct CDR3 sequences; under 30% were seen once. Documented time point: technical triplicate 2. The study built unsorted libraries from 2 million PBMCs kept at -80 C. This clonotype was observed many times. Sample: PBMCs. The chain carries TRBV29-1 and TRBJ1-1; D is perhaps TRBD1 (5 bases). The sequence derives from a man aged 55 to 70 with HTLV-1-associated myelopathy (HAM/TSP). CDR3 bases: TGCAGCGTTGAAGAGCCGGATCTTGAGGTTAACTGGGGACCGATGAACACTGAAGCTTTCTTT. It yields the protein CSVEEPDLEVNWGPMNTEAFF.